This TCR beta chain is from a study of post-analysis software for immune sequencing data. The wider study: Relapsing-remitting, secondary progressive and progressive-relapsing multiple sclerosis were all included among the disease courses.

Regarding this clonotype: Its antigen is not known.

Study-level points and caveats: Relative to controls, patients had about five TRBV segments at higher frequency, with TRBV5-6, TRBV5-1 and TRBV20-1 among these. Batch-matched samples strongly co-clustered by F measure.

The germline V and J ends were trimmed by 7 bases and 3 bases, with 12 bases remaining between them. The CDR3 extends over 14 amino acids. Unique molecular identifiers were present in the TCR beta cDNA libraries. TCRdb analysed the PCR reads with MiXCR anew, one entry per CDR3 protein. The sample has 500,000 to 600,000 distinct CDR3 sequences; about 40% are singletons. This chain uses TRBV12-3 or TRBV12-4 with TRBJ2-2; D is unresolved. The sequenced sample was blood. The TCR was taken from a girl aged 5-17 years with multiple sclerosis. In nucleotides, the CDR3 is TGTGCCAGCACCGACCGGTGGTACACCGGGGAGCTGTTTTTT. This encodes CASTDRWYTGELFF.